This TCR beta chain originates from a study of cytomegalovirus exposure and HLA in healthy donors (dated by TCRdb to 2015 to 2018). About the investigation overall: In an earlier analysis of approximately 500 of the donors, 250 to 350 Gb of sequence data and just under 120 million unique TCR beta sequences from about 190 million T cells were reported. Approximately 300 gigabases of sequencing data and 91 million or so unique TCR sequences made up an early release that covered nearly 650 HLA-typed donors. Of the roughly 410 genotyped donors, 65% to 90% were placed in the genetic ancestry cluster associated with self-reported Caucasian donors. The study was designed to test whether signatures of past pathogen exposure could be identified by cataloging public T cell receptors. The study used immunosequencing to profile the T cell repertoires of under 700 subjects and linked those repertoires to cytomegalovirus serostatus. In addition to the first cohort of roughly 700 subjects, a separate validation cohort of over 90 different subjects was used. To predict cytomegalovirus infection status, the study brought together high-throughput TCR immunosequencing, statistical association of individual TCRs with disease status, and machine learning. In a later analysis, previously published TCR beta repertoires from hundreds of donors were re-analyzed and high-resolution HLA genotyping was added so that TCR occurrence patterns could be studied. In the later analysis, no new phenotypic data were used to find candidate immune exposures; instead, reliance was placed on TCR beta sequences and their occurrence across donors. An earlier analysis of approximately 640 of the donors applied high-throughput TCR beta sequencing to assess whether each TCR beta V gene segment acted as functional or pseudogenic. Donor age, sex, ethnicity and CMV serostatus were collected together with the repertoire data. In a later genetic analysis, genome-wide SNP genotypes for about three fifths of the roughly 670 donors were used, and that subset was treated as a discovery cohort. Every repertoire in the discovery cohort had been generated on one and the same sequencing platform. HLA typing covered class I and class II loci at four-digit resolution. Typing coverage differed by locus: A, B, C, DRB1 and DQB1 were typed in roughly 620-630 donors, DQA1 in about 510, DPA1 in around 610, and DPB1 in 472. Because of strong linkage in the cohort, 5 or 6 DR-DQ haplotypes were treated as single units for association and clustering. Among 300 to 500 genotyped donors of the cohort, an average of approximately 240,000 unique TCR beta nucleotide sequences was sequenced per donor, of which about 19% were non-productive.

The full study reports these points: A later analysis reported that several top co-occurrence clusters appeared linked to parvovirus B19, influenza, CMV and Epstein-Barr virus. This cohort had only TCR beta chains sequenced, and the lack of alpha or paired-chain data limited which features could be detected. The sequencing pipeline was judged likely to have produced a cluster of highly shared sequence variants as a technical artifact. In a later analysis, most CMV-associated TCR beta chains were found to appear HLA-restricted, with HLA associations seemingly driven largely by CMV exposure. Broadly in line with IMGT annotations, most TCR beta V segments showed up in productive rearrangements about 90% or about 30% of the time in an earlier analysis of 587 of the donors. Some IMGT-functional V segments, including TRBV6-2 and TRBV6-3, could not be distinguished by the 87-base-pair reads and were therefore excluded. Because counts were too low, seventeen rarely observed V segments, including chromosome 9 orphons, were excluded from the earlier analysis of 587 of the donors. The study gave a list of some 150 TCR beta chains associated with cytomegalovirus. While some public TCRs were present in many individuals, most TCR sequences turned up only very rarely across donors. Because HLA typing was missing for some donors at each locus, association tests included only the typed subset. In a later analysis, HLA-associated TCR beta chains were found to be more clonally expanded and to have lower generation probabilities than equally common non-associated chains. A later genetic analysis reported fewer N-insertions in productive TCRs among donors in an Asian-associated ancestry cluster than the roughly 700-donor mean. The classifier was reported to diagnose cytomegalovirus status with high specificity and sensitivity in both the original and validation cohorts. In a later genetic analysis, a missense DCLRE1C variant was associated with V-gene and J-gene trimming of TCR beta chains, and the association was replicated in an independent cohort. A later analysis found that TCR association rates varied across HLA loci, with DRB1 alleles showing the most associated TCRs and HLA-C alleles the fewest. When HLA alleles, especially DR and DQ, strongly co-occurred, TCR associations were difficult to assign to individual alleles. A later analysis associated about 18,000 TCR beta sequences with specific HLA alleles at a false discovery rate of 0.05. A further reported finding was that TCR beta sequences accurately predicted the HLA-A and HLA-B alleles for most subjects in the first cohort. Correlated functional status among segregating V segments might be attributable to linkage disequilibrium, but an unknown experimental factor could not be ruled out. According to the authors, the approach could potentially be generalized to other disease states and immunological phenotypes. For the cohort, immune exposure information was limited to CMV serostatus. In vitro tests confirmed that three of the cytomegalovirus-associated TCR beta chains recognize cytomegalovirus antigens. Sequencing depth was assumed to be roughly uniform across donors in the presence/absence analyses, though that assumption may not hold.

In regard to this clone: The antigen it recognizes is unknown. Per-base quality was not reported, and no clone a single base away is much larger than it.

The cohort consisted of 650 to 850 healthy bone marrow donors. Cohort members were all nominally healthy when sampled, although unrecorded immune exposures were likely present. Of the approximately 700 cohort members, 250 to 300 had positive CMV serostatus and 350 to 450 had negative CMV serostatus, and CMV serostatus was not recorded for the donor. Each donor provided a peripheral blood sample, and peripheral blood mononuclear cells were used for TCR beta sequencing. Genomic DNA was extracted from the blood cell samples with the Qiagen DNeasy Blood Extraction Kit. The CDR3 spans 16 residues, from the cysteine through the phenylalanine. Only CDR3 DNA is held: 48 bases, read in frame from base 1. Via the germline V gene, CDR1 is SGHAT and CDR2 FQNNGV. Ends trimmed: V by 5 bases, J by 0 bases; bases unmatched to a gene: 6. The library was obtained by the immunoSEQ multiplex PCR assay. The multiplex PCR relied on a mix of 60 forward primers for TCR Vbeta segments and 13 reverse primers for TCR Jbeta segments. The CDR3 region of rearranged TCR beta genes was amplified from genomic DNA by a multiplex PCR assay. Amplified TCR beta libraries were sequenced as 87-base-pair reads on the Illumina HiSeq System. The original methods were these. In a later analysis, approximately 74 million unique TCR beta chains were counted across the approximately 640 repertoires, and roughly 10 million of these chains were shared by at least two donors. A nearest-neighbor algorithm error-corrected the raw reads and collapsed the reads into unique sequences, merging closely related sequences to remove PCR and sequencing errors. V, D and J gene segments were assigned by aligning CDR3 sequences to IMGT reference sequences. For a sequence to be retained, a match of at least six nucleotides to both a V gene segment and a J gene segment was required. Rearrangements were called productive when the CDR3 lacked stop codons and stayed in frame with V and J; all others were non-productive. CDR3 was defined by IMGT convention, running from the second conserved V-encoded cysteine to the conserved J-encoded phenylalanine. Sequences without an unambiguous match to a single V gene segment were excluded from the earlier analysis of several hundred of the donors. An earlier analysis of fewer than 750 of the donors classified V segments as functional when productive rearrangements were above 56.7% and as segregating when the standard deviation between donors was above 5%. To diagnose cytomegalovirus status from the catalog of TCR beta chain sequences, a statistical classification framework was built. In a later analysis, V and J genes were assigned by comparing TCR nucleotide sequences against IMGT/GENE-DB human TR gene sequences. In a later analysis, CDR3 sequences and most-parsimonious VDJ recombination scenarios were assigned using the TCRdist pipeline. In a later analysis, each TCR beta chain was defined by its CDR3 amino acid sequence together with its V-gene family, and reads lacking a unique V-gene family were excluded. To address suspected cross-contamination and a sequencing artifact, a later analysis removed approximately 590 highly shared, low-generation-probability nucleotide sequences. A later analysis calculated a clonal expansion index for each public chain from normalized within-repertoire ranks of inferred template counts. Generation probabilities in a later analysis came from a VDJ recombination model fitted to out-of-frame rearrangements, and those results were checked against IGoR. Hypergeometric tests were used in a later analysis to score TCR-TCR, TCR-HLA and TCR-CMV co-occurrence, with a repertoire-size bias correction applied to the TCR pairs. To estimate false discovery rates, a later analysis permuted the HLA or CMV assignments 20 times. In a later analysis, co-occurring TCRs were grouped with DBSCAN, and TCRdist sequence similarity was added when clustering was performed within HLA-allele-positive subsets. Repertoires with fewer than 30,000 or more than 120,000 public chains were left out of co-occurrence clustering, as were about five repertoires with anomalous nucleotide sharing. The source is immuneACCESS, and TCRdb retained only in-frame sequences with V and J called. Part of the clones is not carried over; for the studies checked, unresolved V genes explain less than half of this, and the remainder is unexplained. That table supplies the V and J calls and clone size; D and trimming were determined from the DNA. This sample holds 210,000 or so clones; roughly 84% were observed only once. Roughly 1.3% of the sample is held by the ten biggest clonotypes.

The sample taken for sequencing was PBMCs. The sequence was obtained from a human donor in good health. The V and J segments used are TRBV11-2 and TRBJ1-5; 8 central bases correspond to TRBD1. The bases are TGTGCCAGCAGCCCCGGGGACAGGCTTAGCAATCAGCCCCAGCATTTT. This gives the protein CASSPGDRLSNQPQHF.